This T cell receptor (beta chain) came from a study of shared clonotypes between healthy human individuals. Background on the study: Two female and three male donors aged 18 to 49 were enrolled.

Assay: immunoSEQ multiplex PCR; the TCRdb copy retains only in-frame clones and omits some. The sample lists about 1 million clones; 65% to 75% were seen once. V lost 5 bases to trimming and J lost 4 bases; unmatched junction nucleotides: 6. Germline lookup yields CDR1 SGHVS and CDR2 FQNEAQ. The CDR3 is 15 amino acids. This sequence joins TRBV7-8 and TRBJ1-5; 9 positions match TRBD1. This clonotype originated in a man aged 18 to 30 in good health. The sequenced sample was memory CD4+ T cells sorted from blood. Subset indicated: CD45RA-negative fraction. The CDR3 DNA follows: TGTGCCAGCAGCGAGGGGACAGGGAAGAATCAGCCCCAGCATTTT. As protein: CASSEGTGKNQPQHF.